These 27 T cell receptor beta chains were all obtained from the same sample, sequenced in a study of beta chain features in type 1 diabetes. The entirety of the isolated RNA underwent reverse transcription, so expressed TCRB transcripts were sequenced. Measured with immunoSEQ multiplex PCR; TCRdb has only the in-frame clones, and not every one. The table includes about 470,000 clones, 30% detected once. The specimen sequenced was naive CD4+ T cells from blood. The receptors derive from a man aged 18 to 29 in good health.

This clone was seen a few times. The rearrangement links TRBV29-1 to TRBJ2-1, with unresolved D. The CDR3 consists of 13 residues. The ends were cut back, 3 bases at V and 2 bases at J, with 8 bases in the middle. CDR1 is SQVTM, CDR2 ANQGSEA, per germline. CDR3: CSVEVRAYNEQFF. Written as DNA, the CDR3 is TGCAGCGTTGAGGTAAGGGCCTACAATGAGCAGTTCTTC.

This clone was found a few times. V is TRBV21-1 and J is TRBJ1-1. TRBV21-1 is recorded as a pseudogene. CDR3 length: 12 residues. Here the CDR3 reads CAPSTLNTEAFF. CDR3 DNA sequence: TGTGCCCCCAGCACGCTGAACACTGAAGCTTTCTTT.

In DNA, the CDR3 is TGTGCCAGCAGCTCCCGGGACGGCTACACCGGGGAGCTGTTTTTT. It encodes CASSSRDGYTGELFF. The rearrangement joins TRBV7-2 to TRBJ2-2; D may correspond to TRBD1 or TRBD2 (5 bases each). The germline V gene has CDR1 SGHTA and CDR2 FQGNSA. The CDR3 is 15 residues long. With 4 bases removed from V and 3 bases from J, the gap between germline ends came to 12 bases. The full variable domain, its missing parts supplied by reference TRBV7-2 and TRBJ2-2, is GAGVSQSPSNKVTEKGKDVELRCDPISGHTALYWYRQSLGQGLEFLIYFQGNSAPDKSGLPSDRFSAERTGGSVSTLTIQRTQQEDSAVYLCASSSRDGYTGELFFGEGSRLTVL.

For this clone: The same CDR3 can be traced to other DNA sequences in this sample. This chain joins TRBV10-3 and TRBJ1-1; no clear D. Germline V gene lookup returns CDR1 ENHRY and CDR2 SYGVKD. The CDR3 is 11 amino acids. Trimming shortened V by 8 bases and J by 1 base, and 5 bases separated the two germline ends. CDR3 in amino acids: CAIAGNTEAFF. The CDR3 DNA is TGTGCCATCGCGGGGAACACTGAAGCTTTCTTT.

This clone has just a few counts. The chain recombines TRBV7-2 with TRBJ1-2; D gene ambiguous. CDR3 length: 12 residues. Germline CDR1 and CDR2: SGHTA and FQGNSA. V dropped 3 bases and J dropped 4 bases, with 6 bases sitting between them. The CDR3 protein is CASSFGSYGYTF. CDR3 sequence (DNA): TGTGCCAGCAGCTTCGGGAGCTATGGCTACACCTTC. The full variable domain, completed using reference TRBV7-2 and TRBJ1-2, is GAGVSQSPSNKVTEKGKDVELRCDPISGHTALYWYRQSLGQGLEFLIYFQGNSAPDKSGLPSDRFSAERTGGSVSTLTIQRTQQEDSAVYLCASSFGSYGYTFGSGTRLTVV.

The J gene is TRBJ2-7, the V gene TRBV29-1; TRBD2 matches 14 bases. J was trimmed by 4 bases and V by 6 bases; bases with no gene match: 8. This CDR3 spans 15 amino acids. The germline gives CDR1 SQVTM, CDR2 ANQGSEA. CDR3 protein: CSVVGTSGSIYEQYF. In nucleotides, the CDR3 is TGCAGCGTGGTAGGGACTAGCGGGAGTATATACGAGCAGTACTTC.

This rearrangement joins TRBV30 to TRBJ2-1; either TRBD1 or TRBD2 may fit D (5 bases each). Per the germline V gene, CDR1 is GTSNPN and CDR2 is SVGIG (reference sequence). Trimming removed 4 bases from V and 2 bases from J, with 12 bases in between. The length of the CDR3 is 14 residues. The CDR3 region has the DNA TGTGCCTGGACACAGGACTCCGCCTACAATGAGCAGTTCTTC. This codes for CAWTQDSAYNEQFF.

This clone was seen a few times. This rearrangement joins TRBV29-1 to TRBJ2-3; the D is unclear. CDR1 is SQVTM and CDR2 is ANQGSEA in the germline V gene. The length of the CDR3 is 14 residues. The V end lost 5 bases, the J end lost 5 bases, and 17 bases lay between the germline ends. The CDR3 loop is CSVRLKSVLDTQYF. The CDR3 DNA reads TGCAGCGTTAGACTCAAATCGGTTTTAGATACGCAGTATTTT.

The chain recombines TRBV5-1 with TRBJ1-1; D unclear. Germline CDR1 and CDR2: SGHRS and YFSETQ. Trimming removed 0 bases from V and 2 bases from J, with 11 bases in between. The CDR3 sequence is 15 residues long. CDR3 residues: CASSLVVGGNTEAFF. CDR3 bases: TGCGCCAGCAGCTTGGTAGTGGGCGGAAACACTGAAGCTTTCTTT.

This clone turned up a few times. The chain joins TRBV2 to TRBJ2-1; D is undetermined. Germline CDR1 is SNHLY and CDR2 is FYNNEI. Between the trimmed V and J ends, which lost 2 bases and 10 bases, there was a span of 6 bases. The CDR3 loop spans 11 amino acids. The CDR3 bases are TGTGCCAGCAGTGAAAGGTGGGAGCAGTTCTTC. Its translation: CASSERWEQFF. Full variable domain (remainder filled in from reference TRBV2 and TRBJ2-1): EPEVTQTPSHQVTQMGQEVILRCVPISNHLYFYWYRQILGQKVEFLVSFYNNEISEKSEIFDDQFSVERPDGSNFTLKIRSTKLEDSAMYFCASSERWEQFFGPGTRLTVL.

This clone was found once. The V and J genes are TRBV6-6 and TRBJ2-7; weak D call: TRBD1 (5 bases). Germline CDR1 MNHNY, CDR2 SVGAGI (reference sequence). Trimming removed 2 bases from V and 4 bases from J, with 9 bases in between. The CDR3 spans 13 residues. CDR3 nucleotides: TGTGCCAGCAGTTACGCCAGGGCATACGAGCAGTACTTC. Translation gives CASSYARAYEQYF.

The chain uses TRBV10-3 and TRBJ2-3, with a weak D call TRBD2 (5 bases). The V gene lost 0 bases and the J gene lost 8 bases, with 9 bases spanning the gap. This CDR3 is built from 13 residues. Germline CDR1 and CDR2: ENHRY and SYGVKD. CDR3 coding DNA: TGTGCCATCAGTGAGTCTGGTGGGAGTACGCAGTATTTT. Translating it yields CAISESGGSTQYF.

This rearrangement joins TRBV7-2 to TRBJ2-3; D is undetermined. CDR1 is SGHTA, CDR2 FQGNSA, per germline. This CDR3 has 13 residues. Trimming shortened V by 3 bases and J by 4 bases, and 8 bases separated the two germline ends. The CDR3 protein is CASSFKMSDTQYF. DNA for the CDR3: TGTGCCAGCAGCTTCAAGATGTCAGATACGCAGTATTTT.

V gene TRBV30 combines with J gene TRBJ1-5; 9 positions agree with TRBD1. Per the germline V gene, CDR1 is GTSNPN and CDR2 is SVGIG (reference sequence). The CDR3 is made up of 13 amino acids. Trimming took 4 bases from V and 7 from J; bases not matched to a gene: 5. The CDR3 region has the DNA TGTGCCTGGACTTCGGACAGGGGCCAGCCCCAGCATTTT. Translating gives CAWTSDRGQPQHF.

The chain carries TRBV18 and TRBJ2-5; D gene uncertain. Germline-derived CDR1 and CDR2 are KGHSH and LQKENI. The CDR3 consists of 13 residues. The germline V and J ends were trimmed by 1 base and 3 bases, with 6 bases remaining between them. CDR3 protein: CASSPQTEETQYF. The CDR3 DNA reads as TGTGCCAGCTCACCACAAACCGAAGAGACCCAGTACTTC.

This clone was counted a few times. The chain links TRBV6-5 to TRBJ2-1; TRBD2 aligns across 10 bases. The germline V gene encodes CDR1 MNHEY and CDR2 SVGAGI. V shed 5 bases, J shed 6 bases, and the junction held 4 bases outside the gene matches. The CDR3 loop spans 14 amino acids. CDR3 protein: CASSDSGRSNEQFF. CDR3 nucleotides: TGTGCCAGCAGTGATAGCGGGAGGAGCAATGAGCAGTTCTTC.

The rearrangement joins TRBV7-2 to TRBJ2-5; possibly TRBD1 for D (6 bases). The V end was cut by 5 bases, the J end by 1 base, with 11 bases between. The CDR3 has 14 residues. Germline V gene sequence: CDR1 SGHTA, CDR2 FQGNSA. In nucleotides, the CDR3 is TGTGCCAGCAGCCTCGGGACACTCCAAGAGACCCAGTACTTC. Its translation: CASSLGTLQETQYF.

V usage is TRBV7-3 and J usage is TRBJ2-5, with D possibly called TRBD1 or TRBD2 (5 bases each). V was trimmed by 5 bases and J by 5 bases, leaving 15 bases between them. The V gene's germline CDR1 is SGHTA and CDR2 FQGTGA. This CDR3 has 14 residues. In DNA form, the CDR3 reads TGTGCCAGCAGCCCGGGGACGGGACGGGAGACCCAGTACTTC. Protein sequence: CASSPGTGRETQYF.

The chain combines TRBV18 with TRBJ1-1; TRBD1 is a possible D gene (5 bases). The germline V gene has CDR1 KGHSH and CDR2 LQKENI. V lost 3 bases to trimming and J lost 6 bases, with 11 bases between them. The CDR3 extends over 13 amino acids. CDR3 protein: CASSPIQDAEAFF. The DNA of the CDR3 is TGTGCCAGCTCACCGATACAGGATGCTGAAGCTTTCTTT.

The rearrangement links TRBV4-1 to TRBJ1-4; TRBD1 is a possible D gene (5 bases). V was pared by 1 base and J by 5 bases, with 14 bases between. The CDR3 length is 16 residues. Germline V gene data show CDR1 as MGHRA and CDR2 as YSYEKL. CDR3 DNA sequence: TGCGCCAGCAGCCAAGGGCTCGGGACGGGGAATGAAAAACTGTTTTTT. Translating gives CASSQGLGTGNEKLFF.

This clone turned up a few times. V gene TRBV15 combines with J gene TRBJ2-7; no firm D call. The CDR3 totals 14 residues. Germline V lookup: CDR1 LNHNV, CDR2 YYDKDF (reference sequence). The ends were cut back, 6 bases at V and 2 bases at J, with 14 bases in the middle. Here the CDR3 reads CATRYAGGTYEQYF. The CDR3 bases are TGTGCCACCAGGTACGCCGGCGGAACCTACGAGCAGTACTTC. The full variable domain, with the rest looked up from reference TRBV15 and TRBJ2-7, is DAMVIQNPRYQVTQFGKPVTLSCSQTLNHNVMYWYQQKSSQAPKLLFHYYDKDFNNEADTPDNFQSRRPNTSFCFLDIRSPGLGDTAMYLCATRYAGGTYEQYFGPGTRLTVT.

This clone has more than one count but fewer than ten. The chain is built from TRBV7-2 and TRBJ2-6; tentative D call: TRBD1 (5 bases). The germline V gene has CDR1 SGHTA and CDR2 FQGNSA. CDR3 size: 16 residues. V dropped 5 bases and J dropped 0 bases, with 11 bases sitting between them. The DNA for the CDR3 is TGTGCCAGCAGCCTAACCCAGGGCTCTGGGGCCAACGTCCTGACTTTC. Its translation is CASSLTQGSGANVLTF.

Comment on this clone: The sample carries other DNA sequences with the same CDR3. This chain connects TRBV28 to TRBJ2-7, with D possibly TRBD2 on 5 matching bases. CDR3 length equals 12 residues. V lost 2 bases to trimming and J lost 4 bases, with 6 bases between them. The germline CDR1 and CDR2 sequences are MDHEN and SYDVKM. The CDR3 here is CASSLSGYEQYF. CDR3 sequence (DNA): TGTGCCAGCAGTTTAAGCGGTTACGAGCAGTACTTC.

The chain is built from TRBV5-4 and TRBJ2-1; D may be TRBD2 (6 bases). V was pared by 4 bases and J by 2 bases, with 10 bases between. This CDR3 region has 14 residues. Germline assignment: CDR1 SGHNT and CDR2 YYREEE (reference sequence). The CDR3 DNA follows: TGTGCCAGCAGCCCGGGACTCGCCTACAATGAGCAGTTCTTC. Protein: CASSPGLAYNEQFF.

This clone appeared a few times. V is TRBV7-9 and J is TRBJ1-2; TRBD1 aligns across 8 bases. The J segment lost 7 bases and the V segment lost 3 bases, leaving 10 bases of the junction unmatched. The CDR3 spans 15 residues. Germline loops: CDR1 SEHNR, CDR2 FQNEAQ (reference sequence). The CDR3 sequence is CASSLIDRGLGGYTF. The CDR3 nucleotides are TGTGCCAGCAGCTTGATCGACAGGGGCTTGGGTGGCTACACCTTC.

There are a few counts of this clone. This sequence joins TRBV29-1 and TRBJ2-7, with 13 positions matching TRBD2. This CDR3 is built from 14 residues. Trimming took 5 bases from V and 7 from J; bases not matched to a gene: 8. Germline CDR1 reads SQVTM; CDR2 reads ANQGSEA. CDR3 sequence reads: CSVHGLAGDQEQYF. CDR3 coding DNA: TGCAGCGTTCACGGACTAGCGGGAGATCAGGAGCAGTACTTC.

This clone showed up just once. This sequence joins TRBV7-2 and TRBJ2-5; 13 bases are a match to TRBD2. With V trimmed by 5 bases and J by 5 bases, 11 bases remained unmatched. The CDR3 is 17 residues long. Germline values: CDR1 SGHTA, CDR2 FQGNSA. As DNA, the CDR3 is TGTGCCAGCAGCCCGGGACTAGCGGGATGGGCCGTGGAGACCCAGTACTTC. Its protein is CASSPGLAGWAVETQYF.